This T cell receptor beta chain emerged from a study of blood T cell repertoires in COVID-19. Trimming at V came to 1 base and at J to 0 bases, leaving 9 bases not matched to a gene. The CDR3 is made up of 19 amino acids. CDR1 and CDR2 from the germline V gene are MRHNA and SNTAGT. The repertoire was sequenced with immunoSEQ multiplex PCR; TCRdb's copy has only in-frame clones and lacks some. Here the sample spans roughly 300,000 clones, roughly 79% being singletons. This clone was seen only once. V and J are TRBV6-4 and TRBJ2-3, with 11 positions matching TRBD2. Material for sequencing was peripheral blood. The source of this sequence is a woman aged 55-75 years with active or convalescent COVID-19. Here the CDR3 DNA reads TGTGCCAGCAGTGACTTTAGACTAGCGGGGCGAATAAGCACAGATACGCAGTATTTT. It encodes CASSDFRLAGRISTDTQYF.